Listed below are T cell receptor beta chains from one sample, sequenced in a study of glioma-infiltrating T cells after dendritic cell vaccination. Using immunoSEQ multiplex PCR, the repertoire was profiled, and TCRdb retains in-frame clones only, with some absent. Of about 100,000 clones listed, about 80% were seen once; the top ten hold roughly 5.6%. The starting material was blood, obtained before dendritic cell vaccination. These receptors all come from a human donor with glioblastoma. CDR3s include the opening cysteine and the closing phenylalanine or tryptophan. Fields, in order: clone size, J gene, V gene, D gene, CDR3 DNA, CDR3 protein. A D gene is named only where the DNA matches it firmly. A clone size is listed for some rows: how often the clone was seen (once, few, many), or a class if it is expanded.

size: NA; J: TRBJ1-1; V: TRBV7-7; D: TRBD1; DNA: TGTGCTAGCAGCTTAGAAACAGGGGAAGAAGACACTGAAGCTTTCTTT; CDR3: CASSLETGEEDTEAFF
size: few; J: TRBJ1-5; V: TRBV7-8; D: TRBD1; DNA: TGTGCCAGCAGCCCGACAGGGGCCAGCAATCAGCCCCAGCATTTT; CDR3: CASSPTGASNQPQHF
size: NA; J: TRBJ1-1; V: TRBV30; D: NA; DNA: TGTGCCTGGAGGGCCAGGTTGAACACTGAAGCTTTCTTT; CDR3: CAWRARLNTEAFF
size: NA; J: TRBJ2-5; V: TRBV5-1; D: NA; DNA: TGCGCCAGCAGCTCCCTAGCTGGGGAAGAGACCCAGTACTTC; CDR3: CASSSLAGEETQYF
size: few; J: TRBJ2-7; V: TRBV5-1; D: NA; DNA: TGCGCCAGCAGCCAACAGGGATTTGAGCAGTACTTC; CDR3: CASSQQGFEQYF
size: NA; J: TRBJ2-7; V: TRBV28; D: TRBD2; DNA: TGTGCCAGCACCCCATCCGGGACTAGCGCCTACGAGCAGTACTTC; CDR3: CASTPSGTSAYEQYF
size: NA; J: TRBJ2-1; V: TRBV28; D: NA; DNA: TGTGCCAGCAGTGACCCTGGGGGGAAGAAAAGCTCCTACAATGAGCAGTTCTTC; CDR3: CASSDPGGKKSSYNEQFF
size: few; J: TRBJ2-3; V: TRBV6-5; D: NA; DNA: TGTGCCAGCAGTTACGGTCGTGGGGGCACGCAGTATTTT; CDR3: CASSYGRGGTQYF
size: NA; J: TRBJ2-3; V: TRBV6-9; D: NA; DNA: TGTGCCCTCCCGGAGCAGCAGAGCACAGATACGCAGTATTTT; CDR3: CALPEQQSTDTQYF
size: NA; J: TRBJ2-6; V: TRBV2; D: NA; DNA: TGTGCCAGCAGAGCAGGGGGGCGCGTCTCTGGGGCCAACGTCCTGACTTTC; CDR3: CASRAGGRVSGANVLTF
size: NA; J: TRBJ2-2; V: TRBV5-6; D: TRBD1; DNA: TGTGCCAGCAGCTTGTTCGGGCAGGGGGTATCCGGGGAGCTGTTTTTT; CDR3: CASSLFGQGVSGELFF
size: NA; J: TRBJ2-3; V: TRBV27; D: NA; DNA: TGTGCCAGCACTCCGGGTTGGGGCGGTAGCACAGATACGCAGTATTTT; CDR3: CASTPGWGGSTDTQYF
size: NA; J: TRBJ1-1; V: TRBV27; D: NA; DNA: TGTGCCAGCAGTTTCACGGAGATGAACACTGAAGCTTTCTTT; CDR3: CASSFTEMNTEAFF
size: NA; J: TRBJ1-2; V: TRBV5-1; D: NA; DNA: TGCGCCAGCAGCTCGGACTATGGCTACACCTTC; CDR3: CASSSDYGYTF
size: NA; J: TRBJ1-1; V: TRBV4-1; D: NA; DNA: TGCGCCAGCAGCCAGCGTGAGAACACTGAAGCTTTCTTT; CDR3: CASSQRENTEAFF
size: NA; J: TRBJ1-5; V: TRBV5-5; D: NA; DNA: TGTGCCAGCAGCTTGGGGTGGTCCGGTAGCAATCAGCCCCAGCATTTT; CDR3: CASSLGWSGSNQPQHF
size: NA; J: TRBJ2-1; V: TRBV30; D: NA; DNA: TGTGCCTGGAGTTTTGGACTGAGCTATTCCTACAATGAGCAGTTCTTC; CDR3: CAWSFGLSYSYNEQFF
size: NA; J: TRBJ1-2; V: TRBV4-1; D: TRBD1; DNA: TGCGCCAGCAGCCAAGCTCAGGGGGGAGGAGTTAACTATGGCTACACCTTC; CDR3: CASSQAQGGGVNYGYTF
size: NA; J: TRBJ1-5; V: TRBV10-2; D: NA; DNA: TGCGCCAGCAGTGAAATCTCCAATCAGCCCCAGCATTTT; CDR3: CASSEISNQPQHF
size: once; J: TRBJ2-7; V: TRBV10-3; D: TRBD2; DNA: TGTGCCATCAGTGAGGAGGGGCTAGCGGTCTACGAGCAGTACTTC; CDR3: CAISEEGLAVYEQYF
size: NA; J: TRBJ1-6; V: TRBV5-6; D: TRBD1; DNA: TGTGCCAGCACCGGACAGGGCAGTAATTCACCCCTCCACTTT; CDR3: CASTGQGSNSPLHF
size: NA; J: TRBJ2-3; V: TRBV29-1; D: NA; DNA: TGCAGCGTTGGTGGGAGCACGCAGTATTTT; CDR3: CSVGGSTQYF
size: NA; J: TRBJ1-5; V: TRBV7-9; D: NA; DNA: TGTGCCAGCAGCTACGGGGAGGATCAGCCCCAGCATTTT; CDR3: CASSYGEDQPQHF
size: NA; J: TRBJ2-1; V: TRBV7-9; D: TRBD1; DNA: TGTGCCAGCAGCTTACTCGGACAGGGGGGGACGGACAATGAGCAGTTCTTC; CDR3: CASSLLGQGGTDNEQFF
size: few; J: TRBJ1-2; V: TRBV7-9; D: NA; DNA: TGTGCCAGCAGCTCCCTTCCGGGGTGGAGTGGCTACACCTTC; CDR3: CASSSLPGWSGYTF
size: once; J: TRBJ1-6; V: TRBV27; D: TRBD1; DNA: TGTGCCAGCAGTTCAATATCGACAGGGGTCCAGAATTCACCCCTCCACTTT; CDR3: CASSSISTGVQNSPLHF
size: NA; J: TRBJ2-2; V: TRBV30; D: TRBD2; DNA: TGTGCCTGGAGTGTGGGCGGGGGGGCCTACACCGGGGAGCTGTTTTTT; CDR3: CAWSVGGGAYTGELFF
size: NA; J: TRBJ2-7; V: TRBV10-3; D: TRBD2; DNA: TGTGCCATCAGTGAGCAACTAGCGGGGGGGCAGAACGAGCAGTACTTC; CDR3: CAISEQLAGGQNEQYF
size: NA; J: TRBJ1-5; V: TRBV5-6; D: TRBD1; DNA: TGTGCCAGCAGCTGGAGCAGGGACAGGGGTTCTGTTCAGCCCCAGCATTTT; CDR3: CASSWSRDRGSVQPQHF
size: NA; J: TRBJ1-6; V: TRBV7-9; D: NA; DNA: TGTGCCAGCAGCTTAGCAGGGGGTAATTCACCCCTCCACTTT; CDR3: CASSLAGGNSPLHF
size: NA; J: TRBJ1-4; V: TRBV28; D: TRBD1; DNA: TGTGCCAGCAGTTCCGACAGGGGGCACGATGAAAAACTGTTTTTT; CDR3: CASSSDRGHDEKLFF
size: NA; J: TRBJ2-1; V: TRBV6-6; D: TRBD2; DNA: TGTGCCAGCAGTTACTCTCCAGCGGGGCTAAATGAGCAGTTCTTC; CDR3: CASSYSPAGLNEQFF
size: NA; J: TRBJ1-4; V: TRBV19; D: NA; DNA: TGTGCCAGTAGTAGAGGGACACTAGGTAATGAAAAACTGTTTTTT; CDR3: CASSRGTLGNEKLFF
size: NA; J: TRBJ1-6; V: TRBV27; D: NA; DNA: TGTGCCAGCAGTTCAACGATGGCCTCCAATTCACCCCTCCACTTT; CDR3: CASSSTMASNSPLHF
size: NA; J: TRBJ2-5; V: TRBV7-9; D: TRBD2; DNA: TGTGCCAGCAGCGCCTTACGGGGGGAAGAGACCCAGTACTTC; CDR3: CASSALRGEETQYF
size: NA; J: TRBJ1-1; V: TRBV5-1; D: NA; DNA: TGCGCCAGCAGGCCCTTAACAGTGAACACTGAAGCTTTCTTT; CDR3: CASRPLTVNTEAFF
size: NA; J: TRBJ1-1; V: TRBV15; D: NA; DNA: TGTGCCACCAGCCCACAAGGAGTGTATAACACTGAAGCTTTCTTT; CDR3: CATSPQGVYNTEAFF
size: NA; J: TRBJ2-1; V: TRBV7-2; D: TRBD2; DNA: TGTGCCAGCAGCTTAAAAGCGGGAGGGTACAATGAGCAGTTCTTC; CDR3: CASSLKAGGYNEQFF
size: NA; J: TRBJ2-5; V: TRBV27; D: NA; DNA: TGTGCCAGCAGTTTCCGACTAGGCCCCCAAGAGACCCAGTACTTC; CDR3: CASSFRLGPQETQYF